This passage covers 4 T cell receptor beta chains from one sample sequenced in a study. TCRdb independently ran MiXCR on the RT-PCR reads; one entry per CDR3 protein. The profile shows about 700,000 distinct CDR3 sequences, 14% of them singletons. Sequencing was carried out using memory CD4+ T cells from blood. The receptors derive from a female donor in good health, serving as a healthy control.

This clonotype was seen only a few times. The rearrangement uses TRBV7-9 and TRBJ2-1; 11 nucleotides line up with TRBD2. Looked up from germline, CDR1 is SEHNR and CDR2 is FQNEAQ (reference sequence). The V segment lost 4 bases and the J segment 4 bases; nucleotides outside the gene matches: 15. The CDR3 runs 19 residues. The CDR3 sequence: CASSSLLAGDPRPYNEQFF. For the CDR3, the DNA is TGTGCCAGCAGCTCACTACTAGCGGGAGACCCAAGACCGTACAATGAGCAGTTCTTC.

This clonotype has more than one count but fewer than ten. The chain is built from TRBV20-1 and TRBJ1-1, with no clear D. The germline gives CDR1 DFQATT, CDR2 SNEGSKA (reference sequence). The V end was cut by 0 bases, the J end by 7 bases, with 6 bases between. This CDR3 is built from 11 residues. In DNA, the CDR3 is TGCAGTGCTAGAGATTCCGGTGAAGCTTTCTTT. This codes for CSARDSGEAFF.

About this clonotype: A clone one base away is much larger, so this may be a read error. The chain carries TRBV24-1 and TRBJ2-1; 10 nucleotides align to TRBD1. Germline values: CDR1 KGHDR, CDR2 SFDVKD. The CDR3 is made up of 17 amino acids. V dropped 7 bases and J dropped 3; count of bases not matched to a gene: 11. CDR3 in DNA: TGTGCCACCAGAGAACGCACCGGGACAGGGGTCTACAATGAGCAGTTCTTC. Residues: CATRERTGTGVYNEQFF.

The rearrangement links TRBV20-1 to TRBJ2-5, with D maybe TRBD2 (6 bases). The CDR3 spans 14 residues. CDR1 is DFQATT and CDR2 is SNEGSKA in the germline V gene (reference sequence). Trimming took off 5 bases at V and 1 base at J, with 14 bases between the two ends. CDR3 bases: TGCAGTGCTTTCAGGTCCGGGGGCCAAGAGACCCAGTACTTC. This codes for CSAFRSGGQETQYF.